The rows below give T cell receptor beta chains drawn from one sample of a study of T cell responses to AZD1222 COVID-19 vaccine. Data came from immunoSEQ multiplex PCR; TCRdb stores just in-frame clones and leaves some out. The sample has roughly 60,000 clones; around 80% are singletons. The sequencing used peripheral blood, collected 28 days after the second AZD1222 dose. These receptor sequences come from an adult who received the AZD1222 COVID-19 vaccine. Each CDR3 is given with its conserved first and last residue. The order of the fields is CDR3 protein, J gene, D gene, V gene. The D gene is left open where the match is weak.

CSAKIQGSDTQYF	TRBJ2-3	NA	TRBV29-1
CASSLGGNTGELFF	TRBJ2-2	NA	TRBV7-9
CASSPMGGEQYF	TRBJ2-7	NA	TRBV5-4
CASSFGAVPYNEQFF	TRBJ2-1	NA	TRBV13
CASTGDSYEQYF	TRBJ2-7	NA	TRBV28
CATSDPTEENEKLFF	TRBJ1-4	NA	TRBV24-1
CASSLKALKGADTQYF	TRBJ2-3	NA	TRBV7-9
CASSRYGETQYF	TRBJ2-5	NA	TRBV5-1
CASSPRPGRRLTYEQYF	TRBJ2-7	NA	TRBV28
CASSLTGAIDTQYF	TRBJ2-3	NA	TRBV7-3
CASKPWDTEAFF	TRBJ1-1	NA	TRBV6-6
CASTSQGEMDGYTF	TRBJ1-2	TRBD1	TRBV28
CASTGSGGAIGELFF	TRBJ2-2	TRBD2	TRBV6-5
CASRTGNYNEQFF	TRBJ2-1	TRBD1	TRBV6-5
CASSTIGTGNYGYTF	TRBJ1-2	NA	TRBV19
CASSPAAFAREQYF	TRBJ2-7	NA	TRBV18
CASSTRQEPNEKLFF	TRBJ1-4	NA	TRBV14
CSALTGYEQYF	TRBJ2-7	NA	TRBV20-1
CATRGGRVPHWVYEQYF	TRBJ2-7	NA	TRBV24-1
CASSQGDRGSNQPQHF	TRBJ1-5	TRBD1	TRBV3-1/TRBV3-2
CASSPNVRELFF	TRBJ2-2	NA	TRBV28
CASSEASGPSDYGYTF	TRBJ1-2	NA	TRBV6-1
CASSKSLQGYEQYF	TRBJ2-7	NA	TRBV19
CASSPGGSPQETQYF	TRBJ2-5	TRBD2	TRBV5-1
CASSAGGHKSSPLHF	TRBJ1-6	NA	TRBV6-5
CASSEYGTAGNTIYF	TRBJ1-3	TRBD1	TRBV25-1
CASKPAGSYNEQFF	TRBJ2-1	NA	TRBV28
CASSYATGGHTEAFF	TRBJ1-1	TRBD1	TRBV6-5
CASSSRPEGQGGLTGELFF	TRBJ2-2	NA	TRBV5-6
CASSQMILNEQFF	TRBJ2-1	NA	TRBV3-1/TRBV3-2
CAAGRGNTEAFF	TRBJ1-1	NA	TRBV10-3
CASSLVAGSSTGELFF	TRBJ2-2	NA	TRBV5-1
CASSPYDRPYEQYF	TRBJ2-7	NA	TRBV11-3
CATMERSSGNTIYF	TRBJ1-3	NA	TRBV15
CASSEAGGSYEQYF	TRBJ2-7	NA	TRBV6-1
CATGGEKLFF	TRBJ1-4	NA	TRBV28
CASRQFTYSGELFF	TRBJ2-2	NA	TRBV6-5
CSASPNQETQYF	TRBJ2-5	NA	TRBV20-1
CASTPSRATGELFF	TRBJ2-2	NA	TRBV2
CASSLWGRADTQYF	TRBJ2-3	NA	TRBV11-3
CASSLDGDFEDQPQHF	TRBJ1-5	NA	TRBV18
CASSLVSNQPQHF	TRBJ1-5	NA	TRBV11-2